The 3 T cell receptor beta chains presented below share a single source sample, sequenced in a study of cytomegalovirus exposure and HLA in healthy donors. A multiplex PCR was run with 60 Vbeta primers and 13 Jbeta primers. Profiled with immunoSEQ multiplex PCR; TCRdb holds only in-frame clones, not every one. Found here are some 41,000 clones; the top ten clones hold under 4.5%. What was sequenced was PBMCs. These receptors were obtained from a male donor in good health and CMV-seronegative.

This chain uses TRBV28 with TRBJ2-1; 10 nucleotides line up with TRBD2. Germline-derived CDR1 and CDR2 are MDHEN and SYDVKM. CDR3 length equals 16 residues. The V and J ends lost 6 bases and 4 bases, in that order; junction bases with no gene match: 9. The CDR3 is CASRESSGGLYNEQFF. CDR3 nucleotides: TGTGCCAGCAGGGAATCTAGCGGGGGACTGTACAATGAGCAGTTCTTC.

CDR3 region: CASSPLEQGDEQYF. CDR3 sequence (DNA): TGTGCCAGCTCACCACTTGAACAGGGGGACGAGCAGTACTTC. The chain is built from TRBV18 and TRBJ2-7; 8 bases map to TRBD1. Germline V CDR1 and CDR2: KGHSH, LQKENI. V lost 1 base, J lost 5 bases, and 4 bases stayed unmatched. The CDR3 loop spans 14 amino acids.

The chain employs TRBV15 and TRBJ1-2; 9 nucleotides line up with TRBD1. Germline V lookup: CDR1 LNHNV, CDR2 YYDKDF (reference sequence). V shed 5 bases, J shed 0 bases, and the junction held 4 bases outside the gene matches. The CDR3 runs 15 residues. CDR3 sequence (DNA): TGTGCCACCAGCCGGGACAGGGCGACTAACTATGGCTACACCTTC. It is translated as CATSRDRATNYGYTF.